These 9 T cell receptor beta chains came from one sample sequenced in a study of control samples from healthy donors and cancer patients. Sequencing was performed with immunoSEQ multiplex PCR; in TCRdb, only in-frame clones are kept and a portion is missing. The sample has around 82,000 clones; about 87% are singletons. The specimen was blood. The receptors here all came from a man aged 50 to 59 in good health.

This clone was observed a few times. The chain joins TRBV5-1 to TRBJ2-3, with 13 bases that match TRBD2. The CDR3 totals 17 residues. Trimming took 4 bases from V and 1 from J; bases not matched to a gene: 6. Per germline, CDR1 SGHRS and CDR2 YFSETQ. The CDR3 region has the DNA TGCGCCAGCAGCCTGGGACTAGCGGGGTCTGGCACAGATACGCAGTATTTT. Amino acids: CASSLGLAGSGTDTQYF. Drawing the rest from reference TRBV5-1 and TRBJ2-3, the complete variable domain is KAGVTQTPRYLIKTRGQQVTLSCSPISGHRSVSWYQQTPGQGLQFLFEYFSETQRNKGNFPGRFSGRQFSNSRSEMNVSTLELGDSALYLCASSLGLAGSGTDTQYFGPGTRLTVL.

The V gene is TRBV5-5, the J gene TRBJ2-7; 9 bases are shared with TRBD1. Germline trimming cut 5 bases from V and 3 bases from J; bases unmatched to any gene: 9. Per the germline V gene, CDR1 is SGHKS and CDR2 is YYEKEE (reference sequence). This CDR3 spans 15 amino acids. The CDR3 DNA sequence: TGTGCCAGCAGTTCTAAGGGACAGGGAAGCTACGAGCAGTACGTC. This codes for CASSSKGQGSYEQYV.

The V gene is TRBV27, the J gene TRBJ1-5; a weak D match, TRBD1 (5 bases). Germline V gene lookup returns CDR1 MNHEY and CDR2 SMNVEV (reference sequence). The CDR3 is made up of 14 amino acids. With 5 bases removed from V and 2 bases from J, the gap between germline ends came to 10 bases. CDR3 residues: CASSPGGGNQPQHF. CDR3 nucleotides: TGTGCCAGCAGTCCGGGGGGGGGCAATCAGCCCCAGCATTTT.

The CDR3 loop reads CASSEGLGGSANSPLHF. CDR3 bases: TGTGCCAGCAGCGAAGGCCTCGGGGGAAGTGCAAATTCACCCCTCCACTTT. This chain connects TRBV5-6 to TRBJ1-6; weak D call: TRBD1 (5 bases). The V gene's germline CDR1 is SGHDT and CDR2 YYEEEE. The CDR3 extends over 17 amino acids. V lost 4 bases, J lost 7 bases, and 21 bases lay in between.

The chain combines TRBV7-2 with TRBJ2-7, with unresolved D. The germline V and J ends were trimmed by 1 base and 1 base, with 5 bases remaining between them. Germline assignment: CDR1 SGHTA and CDR2 FQGNSA. The CDR3 loop spans 13 amino acids. As DNA, the CDR3 is TGTGCCAGCAGCTTAGACCAGTCCTACGAGCAGTACGTC. Protein product: CASSLDQSYEQYV.

The V call is TRBV12-5, the J call TRBJ1-5; weak D call: TRBD1 (5 bases). CDR3 size: 16 residues. Looked up from germline, CDR1 is LGHNT and CDR2 is FRNRAP. V dropped 0 bases and J dropped 4 bases, with 13 bases sitting between them. CDR3 residues: CASGLVPNQGNQPQHF. As DNA, the CDR3 is TGTGCTAGTGGTTTGGTCCCAAACCAGGGAAATCAGCCCCAGCATTTT.

V is TRBV27 and J is TRBJ2-1; D is uncertain. Trimming left V 2 bases short and J 1 base short, with 9 bases between. The CDR3 consists of 15 residues. The germline gives CDR1 MNHEY, CDR2 SMNVEV (reference sequence). CDR3 sequence reads: CASSLSRESYNEQFF. CDR3 sequence (DNA): TGTGCCAGCAGTTTAAGCAGAGAATCCTACAATGAGCAGTTCTTC.

The chain has TRBV27 and TRBJ1-2; 8 bases are shared with TRBD1. Germline V lookup: CDR1 MNHEY, CDR2 SMNVEV (reference sequence). This CDR3 has 14 amino acids. With V trimmed by 0 bases and J by 8 bases, 5 bases remained unmatched. The CDR3 sequence: CASSLSWTGFGYTF. CDR3 nucleotide sequence: TGTGCCAGCAGTTTATCCTGGACAGGGTTCGGCTACACCTTC.

The chain joins TRBV19 to TRBJ2-7; D not certain. Deletions cut 3 bases from V and 3 bases from J, with 18 bases between. The length of the CDR3 is 16 residues. CDR1 is LNHDA, CDR2 SQIVND, per germline (reference sequence). The CDR3 spells CASSIGQPRVGYEQYF. The DNA for the CDR3 is TGTGCCAGTAGTATTGGGCAACCACGGGTAGGCTACGAGCAGTACTTC. The complete variable domain, with remaining parts taken from reference TRBV19 and TRBJ2-7, reads DGGITQSPKYLFRKEGQNVTLSCEQNLNHDAMYWYRQDPGQGLRLIYYSQIVNDFQKGDIAEGYSVSREKKESFPLTVTSAQKNPTAFYLCASSIGQPRVGYEQYFGPGTRLTVT.